The clone carrying this T cell receptor (beta chain) has just a few counts. The repertoire was sequenced with immunoSEQ multiplex PCR; TCRdb's copy has only in-frame clones and lacks some. The sample has more than 70,000 clones, roughly 80% seen once. V lost 4 bases to trimming and J lost 7 bases; unmatched junction nucleotides: 5. CDR1 is SGHDN and CDR2 is FVKESK in the germline V gene. This CDR3 contains 16 residues. The source of the sample is a study of blood T cell repertoires in COVID-19. Study information: Sites across the United States, Italy and Spain contributed samples from acute and convalescent COVID-19.

This receptor was taken from a woman between 65 and 79 years old with acute or convalescent COVID-19. The sample was peripheral blood. The V and J genes are TRBV14 and TRBJ2-2; TRBD2 matches at 14 bases. CDR3 DNA: TGTGCCAGCAGCCCGGGGACTAGCGGGAGAATCGGGGAGCTGTTTTTT. This sequence encodes CASSPGTSGRIGELFF.